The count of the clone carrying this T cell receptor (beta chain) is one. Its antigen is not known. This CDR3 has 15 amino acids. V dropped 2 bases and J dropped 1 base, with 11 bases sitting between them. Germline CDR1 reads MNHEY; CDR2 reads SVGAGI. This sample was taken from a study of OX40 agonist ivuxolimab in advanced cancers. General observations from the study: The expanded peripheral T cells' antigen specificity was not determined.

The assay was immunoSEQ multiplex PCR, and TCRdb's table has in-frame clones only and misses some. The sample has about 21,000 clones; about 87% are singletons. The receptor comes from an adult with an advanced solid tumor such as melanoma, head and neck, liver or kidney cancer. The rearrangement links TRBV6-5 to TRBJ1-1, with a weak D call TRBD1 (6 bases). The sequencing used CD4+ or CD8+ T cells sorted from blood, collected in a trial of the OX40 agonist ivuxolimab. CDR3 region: CASSYASTGNTEAFF. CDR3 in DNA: TGTGCCAGCAGTTACGCCTCGACAGGGAACACTGAAGCTTTCTTT.